The rows below give T cell receptor beta chains drawn from one sample of a study of blood T cell repertoires in COVID-19. Generated by immunoSEQ multiplex PCR, the TCRdb table keeps only in-frame clones and is missing some. The table includes some 160,000 clones, 80% to 90% detected once. Material: PBMCs or T cells enriched from blood (not recorded which). The receptors here all came from a woman aged 50 to 60 who had recovered from COVID-19. The CDR3 runs from the conserved cysteine through the conserved F or W. A D gene is named only where the DNA matches it firmly. Rows may omit the clone size; those that give it use once, few, many or a size class.

cdr3_aa: CASSLLNTQYF
cdr3_nt: TGTGCCAGCAGTTTATTAAATACGCAGTATTTT
v_call: TRBV28
j_call: TRBJ2-3
d_call: .
clone_size: .

cdr3_aa: CASSSTSGYNEQFF
cdr3_nt: TGTGCCAGCAGTTCAACTAGCGGCTACAATGAGCAGTTCTTC
v_call: TRBV6-5
j_call: TRBJ2-1
d_call: TRBD2
clone_size: .

cdr3_aa: CASSFSGQGSEQYF
cdr3_nt: TGTGCCAGCAGCTTTTCGGGACAGGGCAGCGAGCAGTACTTC
v_call: TRBV7-9
j_call: TRBJ2-7
d_call: TRBD1
clone_size: .

cdr3_aa: CASSPSGTGGGTEAFF
cdr3_nt: TGTGCCAGCAGCCCGTCCGGGACAGGGGGCGGGACTGAAGCTTTCTTT
v_call: TRBV7-9
j_call: TRBJ1-1
d_call: TRBD1
clone_size: .

cdr3_aa: CASSLALAGGTNEQFF
cdr3_nt: TGTGCCAGCAGCTTGGCTCTCGCGGGGGGGACTAATGAGCAGTTCTTC
v_call: TRBV5-5
j_call: TRBJ2-1
d_call: TRBD2
clone_size: .

cdr3_aa: CASSPVGQGSDGYTF
cdr3_nt: TGTGCCAGCAGTCCCGTAGGACAGGGCTCGGATGGCTACACCTTC
v_call: TRBV28
j_call: TRBJ1-2
d_call: TRBD1
clone_size: few

cdr3_aa: CASSLYTDQYF
cdr3_nt: TGTGCCAGCAGCCTTTACACCGATCAGTATTTT
v_call: TRBV3-1/TRBV3-2
j_call: TRBJ2-3
d_call: .
clone_size: once

cdr3_aa: CASSQDLGLAGRTQFF
cdr3_nt: TGTGCCAGCAGCCAAGATTTGGGACTAGCGGGACGGACCCAGTTCTTC
v_call: TRBV3-1/TRBV3-2
j_call: TRBJ2-1
d_call: TRBD2
clone_size: .

cdr3_aa: CASSTQAYSGNTIYF
cdr3_nt: TGTGCCAGCAGCACCCAGGCTTACTCTGGAAACACCATATATTTT
v_call: TRBV7-2
j_call: TRBJ1-3
d_call: .
clone_size: .

cdr3_aa: CASSTPYEQYF
cdr3_nt: TGTGCCAGCAGCACTCCGTACGAGCAGTACTTC
v_call: TRBV12-3/TRBV12-4
j_call: TRBJ2-7
d_call: .
clone_size: few

cdr3_aa: CASSYVTFNQETQYF
cdr3_nt: TGTGCCAGCAGTTACGTTACTTTCAACCAAGAGACCCAGTACTTC
v_call: TRBV28
j_call: TRBJ2-5
d_call: .
clone_size: .

cdr3_aa: CASSQGFSGSADTQYF
cdr3_nt: TGTGCCAGCTCGCAAGGGTTTAGCGGGAGTGCAGATACGCAGTATTTT
v_call: TRBV18
j_call: TRBJ2-3
d_call: TRBD2
clone_size: .

cdr3_aa: CASSQEGGYNEKLFF
cdr3_nt: TGTGCCAGCAGCCAAGAAGGGGGATATAATGAAAAACTGTTTTTT
v_call: TRBV14
j_call: TRBJ1-4
d_call: .
clone_size: .

cdr3_aa: CASSTPGLATDTQYF
cdr3_nt: TGTGCCAGCAGTACGCCGGGACTAGCGACAGATACGCAGTATTTT
v_call: TRBV6-2/TRBV6-3
j_call: TRBJ2-3
d_call: TRBD2
clone_size: .

cdr3_aa: CASSNRATGSYEQYF
cdr3_nt: TGTGCCAGCAGCAACCGTGCGACAGGGAGCTACGAGCAGTACTTC
v_call: TRBV28
j_call: TRBJ2-7
d_call: TRBD1
clone_size: .

cdr3_aa: CSGQAGGADTQYF
cdr3_nt: TGCAGCGGTCAGGCCGGCGGGGCAGATACGCAGTATTTT
v_call: TRBV29-1
j_call: TRBJ2-3
d_call: .
clone_size: .

cdr3_aa: CASSPPTSYSYNEQFF
cdr3_nt: TGTGCCAGCTCACCCCCGACTAGTTACTCCTACAATGAGCAGTTCTTC
v_call: TRBV18
j_call: TRBJ2-1
d_call: .
clone_size: .

cdr3_aa: CASSRGQPQRAFF
cdr3_nt: TGTGCCAGCAGCCGGGGACAGCCCCAAAGAGCTTTCTTT
v_call: TRBV12-3/TRBV12-4
j_call: TRBJ1-1
d_call: TRBD1
clone_size: .

cdr3_aa: CASIPGQGSYNEQFF
cdr3_nt: TGTGCCAGCATTCCGGGACAGGGGAGTTACAATGAGCAGTTCTTC
v_call: TRBV6-6
j_call: TRBJ2-1
d_call: TRBD1
clone_size: once

cdr3_aa: CASSSAVSGVTDTQYF
cdr3_nt: TGCGCCAGCAGCTCGGCCGTATCGGGGGTCACAGATACGCAGTATTTT
v_call: TRBV5-1
j_call: TRBJ2-3
d_call: .
clone_size: .

cdr3_aa: CASKGEYGYTF
cdr3_nt: TGTGCCAGCAAGGGAGAATATGGCTACACCTTC
v_call: TRBV28
j_call: TRBJ1-2
d_call: .
clone_size: .

cdr3_aa: CASRGTSGSYEQYF
cdr3_nt: TGTGCCAGCAGGGGGACTAGCGGTTCCTACGAGCAGTACTTC
v_call: TRBV6-5
j_call: TRBJ2-7
d_call: TRBD2
clone_size: .